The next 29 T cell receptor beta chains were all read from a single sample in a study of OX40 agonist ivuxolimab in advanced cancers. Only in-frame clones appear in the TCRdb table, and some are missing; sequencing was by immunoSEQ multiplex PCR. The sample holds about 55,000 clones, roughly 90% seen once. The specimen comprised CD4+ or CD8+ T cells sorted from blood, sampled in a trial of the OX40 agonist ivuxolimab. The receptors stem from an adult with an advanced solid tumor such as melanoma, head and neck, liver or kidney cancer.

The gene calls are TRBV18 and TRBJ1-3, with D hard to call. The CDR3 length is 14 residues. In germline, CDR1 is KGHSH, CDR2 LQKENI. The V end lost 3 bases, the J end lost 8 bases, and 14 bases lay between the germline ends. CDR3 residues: CASSPGIEKDTIYF. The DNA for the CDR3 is TGTGCCAGCTCACCGGGGATCGAGAAAGACACCATATATTTT.

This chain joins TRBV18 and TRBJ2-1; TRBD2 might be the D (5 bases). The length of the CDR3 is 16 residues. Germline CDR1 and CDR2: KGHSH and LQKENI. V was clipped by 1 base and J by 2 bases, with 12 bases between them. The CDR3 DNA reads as TGTGCCAGCTCACCACGGGGAGTCGGGACCTACAATGAGCAGTTCTTC. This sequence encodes CASSPRGVGTYNEQFF.

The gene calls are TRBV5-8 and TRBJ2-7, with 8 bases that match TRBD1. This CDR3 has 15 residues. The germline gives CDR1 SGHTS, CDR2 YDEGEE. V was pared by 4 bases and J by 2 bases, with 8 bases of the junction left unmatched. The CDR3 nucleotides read TGTGCCAGCAGCACCCGGACAGGGAATACCTACGAGCAGTACTTC. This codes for CASSTRTGNTYEQYF.

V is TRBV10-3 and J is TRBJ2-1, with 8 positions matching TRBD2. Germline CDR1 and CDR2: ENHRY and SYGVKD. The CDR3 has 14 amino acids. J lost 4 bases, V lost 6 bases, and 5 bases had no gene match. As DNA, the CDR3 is TGTGCCATCAGCAGAGCGGGAGAGTACAATGAGCAGTTCTTC. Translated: CAISRAGEYNEQFF.

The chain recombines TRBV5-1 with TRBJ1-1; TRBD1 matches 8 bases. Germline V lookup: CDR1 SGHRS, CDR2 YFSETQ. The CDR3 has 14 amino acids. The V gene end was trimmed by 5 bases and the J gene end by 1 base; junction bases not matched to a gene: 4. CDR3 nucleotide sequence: TGCGCCAGCAGAGGACAGGGTGGGAACACTGAAGCTTTCTTT. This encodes CASRGQGGNTEAFF.

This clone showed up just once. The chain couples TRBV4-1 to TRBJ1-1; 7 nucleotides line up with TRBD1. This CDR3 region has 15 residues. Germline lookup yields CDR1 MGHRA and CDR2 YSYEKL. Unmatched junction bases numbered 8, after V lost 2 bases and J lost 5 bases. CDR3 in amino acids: CASSQQTGVRTEAFF. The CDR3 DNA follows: TGCGCCAGCAGCCAACAAACAGGGGTGAGAACTGAAGCTTTCTTT.

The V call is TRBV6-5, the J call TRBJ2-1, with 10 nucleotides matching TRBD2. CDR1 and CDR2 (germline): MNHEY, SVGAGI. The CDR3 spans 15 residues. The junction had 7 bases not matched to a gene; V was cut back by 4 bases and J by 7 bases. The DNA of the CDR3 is TGTGCCAGCAGTTCCTTAGCGGGAGGAGTAAATGAGCAGTTCTTC. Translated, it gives CASSSLAGGVNEQFF.

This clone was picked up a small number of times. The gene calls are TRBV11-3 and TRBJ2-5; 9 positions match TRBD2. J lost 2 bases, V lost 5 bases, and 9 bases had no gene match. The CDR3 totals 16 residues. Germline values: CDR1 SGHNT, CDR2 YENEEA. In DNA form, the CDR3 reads TGTGCCAGCAGCCTAGGGGGGACTAGCAGACAAGAGACCCAGTACTTC. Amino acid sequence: CASSLGGTSRQETQYF.

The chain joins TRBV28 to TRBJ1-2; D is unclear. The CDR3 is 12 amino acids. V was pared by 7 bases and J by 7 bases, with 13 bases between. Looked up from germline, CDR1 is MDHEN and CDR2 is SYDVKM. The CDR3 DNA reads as TGTGCCAGCACGACTATAATTGGTGGCTACACCTTC. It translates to CASTTIIGGYTF.

CDR3 in DNA: TGTGCCAGCAGCTTGGCGGGAGGGCCGAGGGAGACCCAGTACTTC. Protein: CASSLAGGPRETQYF. The chain has TRBV5-4 and TRBJ2-5; 8 bases line up with TRBD2. The CDR3 has 15 amino acids. The germline CDR1 and CDR2 sequences are SGHNT and YYREEE (reference sequence). The junction had 6 bases not matched to a gene; V was cut back by 0 bases and J by 5 bases.

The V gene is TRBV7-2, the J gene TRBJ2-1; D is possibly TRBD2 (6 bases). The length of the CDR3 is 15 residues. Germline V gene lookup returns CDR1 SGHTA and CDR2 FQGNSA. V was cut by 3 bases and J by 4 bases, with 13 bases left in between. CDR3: CASSFSAGRYNEQFF. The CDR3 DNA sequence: TGTGCCAGCAGCTTCAGCGCGGGACGTTACAATGAGCAGTTCTTC.

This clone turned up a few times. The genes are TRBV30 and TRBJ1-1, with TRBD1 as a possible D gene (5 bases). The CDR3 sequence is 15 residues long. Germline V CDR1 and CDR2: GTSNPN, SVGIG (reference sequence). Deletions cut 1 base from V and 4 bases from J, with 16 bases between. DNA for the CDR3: TGTGCCTGGAGTGCCGACAGCCAACAATTCACTGAAGCTTTCTTT. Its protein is CAWSADSQQFTEAFF. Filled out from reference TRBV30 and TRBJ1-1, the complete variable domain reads SQTIHQWPATLVQPVGSPLSLECTVEGTSNPNLYWYRQAAGRGLQLLFYSVGIGQISSEVPQNLSASRPQDRQFILSSKKLLLSDSGFYLCAWSADSQQFTEAFFGQGTRLTVV.

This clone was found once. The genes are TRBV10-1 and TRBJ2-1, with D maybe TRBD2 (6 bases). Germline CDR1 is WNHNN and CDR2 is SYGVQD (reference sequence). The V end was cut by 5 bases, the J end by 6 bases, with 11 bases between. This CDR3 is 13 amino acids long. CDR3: CASSFSGTNEQFF. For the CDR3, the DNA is TGCGCCAGCAGTTTTAGCGGAACCAATGAGCAGTTCTTC.

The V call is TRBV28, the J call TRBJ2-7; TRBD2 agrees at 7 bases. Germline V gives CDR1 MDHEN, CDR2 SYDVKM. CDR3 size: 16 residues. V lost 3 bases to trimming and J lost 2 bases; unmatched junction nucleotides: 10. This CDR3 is CASSFDGGSSAYEQYF. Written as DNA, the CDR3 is TGTGCCAGCAGTTTTGATGGCGGGAGTTCCGCCTACGAGCAGTACTTC.

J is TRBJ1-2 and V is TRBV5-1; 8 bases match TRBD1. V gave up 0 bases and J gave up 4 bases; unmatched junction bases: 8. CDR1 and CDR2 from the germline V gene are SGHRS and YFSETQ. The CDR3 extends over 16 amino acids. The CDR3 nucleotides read TGCGCCAGCAGCTTGGTCGGACAGGGCAAATCCTATGGCTACACCTTC. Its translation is CASSLVGQGKSYGYTF.

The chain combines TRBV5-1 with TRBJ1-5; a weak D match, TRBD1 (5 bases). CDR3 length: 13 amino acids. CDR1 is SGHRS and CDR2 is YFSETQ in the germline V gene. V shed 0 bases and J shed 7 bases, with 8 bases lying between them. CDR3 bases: TGCGCCAGCAGCTTGGGAAGGGACCAGCCCCAGCATTTT. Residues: CASSLGRDQPQHF. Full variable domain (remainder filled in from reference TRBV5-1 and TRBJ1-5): KAGVTQTPRYLIKTRGQQVTLSCSPISGHRSVSWYQQTPGQGLQFLFEYFSETQRNKGNFPGRFSGRQFSNSRSEMNVSTLELGDSALYLCASSLGRDQPQHFGDGTRLSIL.

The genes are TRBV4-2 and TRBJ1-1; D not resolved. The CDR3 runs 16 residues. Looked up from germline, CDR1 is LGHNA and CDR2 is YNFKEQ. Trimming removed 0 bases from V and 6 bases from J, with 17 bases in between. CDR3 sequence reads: CASSQEVLGARAEAFF. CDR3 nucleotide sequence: TGTGCCAGCAGCCAAGAGGTCCTGGGCGCTCGGGCTGAAGCTTTCTTT.

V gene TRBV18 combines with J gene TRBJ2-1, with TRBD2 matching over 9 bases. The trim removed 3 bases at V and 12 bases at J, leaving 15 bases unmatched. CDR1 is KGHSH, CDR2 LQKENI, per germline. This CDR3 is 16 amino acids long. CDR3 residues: CASSPVHLAGAKGQFF. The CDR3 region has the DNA TGTGCCAGCTCACCCGTACATTTAGCGGGGGCGAAGGGGCAGTTCTTC.

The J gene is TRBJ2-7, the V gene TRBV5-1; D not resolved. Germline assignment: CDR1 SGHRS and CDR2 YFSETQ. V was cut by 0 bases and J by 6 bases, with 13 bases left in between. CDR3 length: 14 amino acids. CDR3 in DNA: TGCGCCAGCAGCTTGGCCAGCCAGTGGGGCGAGCAGTACTTC. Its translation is CASSLASQWGEQYF.

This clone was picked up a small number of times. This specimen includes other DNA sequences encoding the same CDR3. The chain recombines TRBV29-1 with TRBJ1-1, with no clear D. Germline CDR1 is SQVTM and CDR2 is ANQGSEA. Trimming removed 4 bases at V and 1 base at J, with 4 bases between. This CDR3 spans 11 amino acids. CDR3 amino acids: CSVARNTEAFF. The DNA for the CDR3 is TGCAGCGTTGCTAGGAACACTGAAGCTTTCTTT.

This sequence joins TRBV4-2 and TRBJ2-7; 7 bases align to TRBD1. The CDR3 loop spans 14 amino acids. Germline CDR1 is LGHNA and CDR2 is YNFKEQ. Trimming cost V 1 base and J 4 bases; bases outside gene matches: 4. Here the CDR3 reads CASSQGQGVYEQYF. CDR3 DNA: TGTGCCAGCAGCCAAGGGCAGGGGGTGTACGAGCAGTACTTC.

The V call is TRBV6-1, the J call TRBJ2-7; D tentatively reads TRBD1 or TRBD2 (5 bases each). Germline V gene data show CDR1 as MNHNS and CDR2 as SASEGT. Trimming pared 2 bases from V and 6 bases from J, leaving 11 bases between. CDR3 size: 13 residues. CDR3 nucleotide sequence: TGTGCCAGCAGTGAACGGTGGGGGTCCGAGCAGTACTTC. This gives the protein CASSERWGSEQYF.

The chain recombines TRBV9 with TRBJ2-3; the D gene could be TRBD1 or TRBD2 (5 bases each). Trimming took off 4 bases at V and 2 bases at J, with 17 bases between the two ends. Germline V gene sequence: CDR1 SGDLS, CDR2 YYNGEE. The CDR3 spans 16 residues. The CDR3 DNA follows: TGTGCCAGCAGCCCTAGCATCGGCAGGGCCACAGATACGCAGTATTTT. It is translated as CASSPSIGRATDTQYF.

The chain's CDR3 is CASSQEGGRTNEKLFF. As DNA, the CDR3 is TGTGCCAGCAGCCAAGAAGGGGGACGGACTAATGAAAAACTGTTTTTT. The chain is built from TRBV5-4 and TRBJ1-4; TRBD1 might be the D (6 bases). This CDR3 spans 16 amino acids. Per the germline V gene, CDR1 is SGHNT and CDR2 is YYREEE (reference sequence). V was pared by 4 bases and J by 2 bases, with 15 bases between.

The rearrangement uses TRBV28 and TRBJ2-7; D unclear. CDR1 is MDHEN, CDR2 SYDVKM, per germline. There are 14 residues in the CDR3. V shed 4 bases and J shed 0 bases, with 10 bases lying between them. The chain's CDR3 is CASSSHVSSYEQYF. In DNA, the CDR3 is TGTGCCAGCAGTTCTCACGTAAGCTCCTACGAGCAGTACTTC.

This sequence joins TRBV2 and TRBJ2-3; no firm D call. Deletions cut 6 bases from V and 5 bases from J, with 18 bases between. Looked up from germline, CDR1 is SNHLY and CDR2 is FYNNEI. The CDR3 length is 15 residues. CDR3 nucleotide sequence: TGTGCCAGCAGATTAAGGGCAGCGATTGGAGATACGCAGTATTTT. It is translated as CASRLRAAIGDTQYF.

CDR3 in DNA: TGTGCCAGCAGTCTACGCCCGACCTTCTCTAGGGCAGATACGCAGTATTTT. This codes for CASSLRPTFSRADTQYF. V usage is TRBV27 and J usage is TRBJ2-3; D is unresolved. Trimming took 5 bases from V and 4 from J, leaving 22 bases between them. The germline gives CDR1 MNHEY, CDR2 SMNVEV (reference sequence). There are 17 residues in the CDR3.

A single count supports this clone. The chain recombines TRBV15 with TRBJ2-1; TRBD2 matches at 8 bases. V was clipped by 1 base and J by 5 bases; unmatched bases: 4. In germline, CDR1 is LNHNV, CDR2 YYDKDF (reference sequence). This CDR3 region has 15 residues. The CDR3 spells CATSRARLANNEQFF. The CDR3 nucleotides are TGTGCCACCAGCAGAGCCCGACTAGCGAACAATGAGCAGTTCTTC.

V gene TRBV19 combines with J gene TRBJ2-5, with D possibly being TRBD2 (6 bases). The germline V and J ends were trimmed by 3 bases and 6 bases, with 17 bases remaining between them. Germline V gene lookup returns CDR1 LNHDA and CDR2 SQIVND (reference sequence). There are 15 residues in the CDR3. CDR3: CASSIGGEFGKTQYF. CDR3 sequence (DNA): TGTGCCAGTAGTATTGGAGGGGAGTTCGGAAAGACCCAGTACTTC. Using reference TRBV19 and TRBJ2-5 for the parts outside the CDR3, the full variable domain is DGGITQSPKYLFRKEGQNVTLSCEQNLNHDAMYWYRQDPGQGLRLIYYSQIVNDFQKGDIAEGYSVSREKKESFPLTVTSAQKNPTAFYLCASSIGGEFGKTQYFGPGTRLLVL.